One sample yielded the 24 T cell receptor beta chains listed below, sequenced in a study of control samples from healthy donors and cancer patients (dated by TCRdb to 2020 to 2022). The library came from the immunoSEQ multiplex PCR assay. Entries here come from immuneACCESS through TCRdb and include only in-frame sequences with V and J called. Some clones fail to appear in such tables; in the studies checked, an unresolved V gene covers under half of the shortfall, and the cause of the remainder is unknown. In all, the sample holds around 53,000 clones, and roughly 87% of those were seen once. Of the sample, around 15% falls within the top ten clones. Sequenced: PBMCs. The origin of the receptors is a man aged 60-69 years with head and neck cancer.

The V call is TRBV5-1, the J call TRBJ2-5; TRBD1 aligns across 10 bases. This CDR3 is 17 amino acids long. Germline assignment: CDR1 SGHRS and CDR2 YFSETQ. With 4 bases clipped from V and 1 base from J, the junction kept 10 bases outside the gene matches. CDR3 loop: CASSAGTGAGGQETQYF. The CDR3 coding sequence is TGCGCCAGCAGCGCTGGGACAGGGGCGGGGGGCCAAGAGACCCAGTACTTC.

Concerning this clone itself: Distinct nucleotide sequences in the sample also encode this CDR3. CDR3 in DNA: TGTGCCAGCAGCCCTCAGACTAGCACAGATACGCAGTATTTT. As protein: CASSPQTSTDTQYF. The V and J genes are TRBV28 and TRBJ2-3; D gene uncertain. This CDR3 is built from 14 residues. Trimming removed 6 bases from V and 0 bases from J, with 10 bases in between. Germline-derived CDR1 and CDR2 are MDHEN and SYDVKM.

This chain connects TRBV18 to TRBJ2-3, with D possibly being TRBD1 (7 bases). The CDR3 has 15 residues. V was clipped by 3 bases and J by 4 bases, with 14 bases between them. The germline CDR1 and CDR2 sequences are KGHSH and LQKENI. CDR3 sequence reads: CASSPDDREADTQYF. The DNA of the CDR3 is TGTGCCAGCTCACCGGACGACAGGGAGGCAGATACGCAGTATTTT.

The rearrangement joins TRBV2 to TRBJ2-1; TRBD2 matches at 8 bases. The V gene's germline CDR1 is SNHLY and CDR2 FYNNEI. This CDR3 region has 15 residues. J was trimmed by 4 bases and V by 3 bases; bases with no gene match: 5. In nucleotides, the CDR3 is TGTGCCAGCAGTGATCGGGGGGGCGGTTACAATGAGCAGTTCTTC. It codes for CASSDRGGGYNEQFF.

V is TRBV7-2 and J is TRBJ2-7, with D perhaps matching TRBD1 (5 bases). Germline assignment: CDR1 SGHTA and CDR2 FQGNSA. The CDR3 is made up of 14 amino acids. V gave up 1 base and J gave up 3 bases, with 10 bases separating them. CDR3 in amino acids: CASSLGTTLYEQYF. The DNA for the CDR3 is TGTGCCAGCAGCTTAGGGACAACTCTCTACGAGCAGTACTTC.

The gene calls are TRBV29-1 and TRBJ2-3, with D perhaps TRBD1 (5 bases). In germline, CDR1 is SQVTM, CDR2 ANQGSEA. The CDR3 has 12 amino acids. Trimming shortened V by 1 base and J by 13 bases, and 15 bases separated the two germline ends. CDR3 coding DNA: TGCAGCGTTGAAGTGGCTAGGGGTTTGGAGTATTTT. Protein: CSVEVARGLEYF.

The rearrangement joins TRBV28 to TRBJ2-7, with TRBD1 matching 7 bases. The germline gives CDR1 MDHEN, CDR2 SYDVKM. V gave up 5 bases and J gave up 3 bases; unmatched junction bases: 4. The CDR3 runs 13 residues. CDR3 sequence: CASSDRVYYEQYF. In nucleotides, the CDR3 is TGTGCCAGCAGTGACAGGGTTTACTACGAGCAGTACTTC.

The chain carries TRBV7-8 and TRBJ2-7; 12 bases fit TRBD2. The V gene end was trimmed by 5 bases and the J gene end by 4 bases; junction bases not matched to a gene: 6. CDR1 SGHVS and CDR2 FQNEAQ come from the germline V gene. This CDR3 spans 15 amino acids. CDR3 amino acids: CASSPTSGRKYEQYF. Here the CDR3 DNA reads TGTGCCAGCAGCCCTACTAGCGGGAGGAAATACGAGCAGTACTTC.

The chain uses TRBV19 and TRBJ1-5, with D tentatively TRBD1 (6 bases). Germline lookup yields CDR1 LNHDA and CDR2 SQIVND (reference sequence). The V end lost 5 bases, the J end lost 5 bases, and 13 bases lay between the germline ends. The CDR3 spans 14 residues. DNA of the CDR3: TGTGCCAGTAGTTTCGGACAGATGGATCAGCCCCAGCATTTT. Its protein is CASSFGQMDQPQHF.

V and J are TRBV11-3 and TRBJ2-6; D possibly corresponds to TRBD2 (6 bases). CDR3 length equals 15 residues. CDR1 is SGHNT, CDR2 YENEEA, per germline. V lost 3 bases to trimming and J lost 0 bases, with 6 bases between them. The CDR3: CASSFGGSGANVLTF. The CDR3 DNA reads TGTGCCAGCAGCTTCGGGGGCTCTGGGGCCAACGTCCTGACTTTC.

This clone is judged medium-sized. The chain uses TRBV3-1 (or the pseudogene TRBV3-2) and TRBJ1-1; D ambiguous. The V end lost 0 bases, the J end lost 8 bases, and 7 bases lay between the germline ends. The CDR3 extends over 12 amino acids. Germline CDR1 is LGHDT and CDR2 is YNNKEL (reference sequence). This chain's CDR3 is CASSQDESEAFF. CDR3 coding DNA: TGTGCCAGCAGCCAAGATGAGAGCGAAGCTTTCTTT.

The chain uses TRBV6-5 and TRBJ2-1; D tentatively fits TRBD1 or TRBD2 (7 bases each). The ends were cut back, 2 bases at V and 3 bases at J, with 11 bases in the middle. The CDR3 is 15 residues long. The germline gives CDR1 MNHEY, CDR2 SVGAGI. The CDR3 here is CASSYSGTDYNEQFF. The CDR3 nucleotides read TGTGCCAGCAGTTACAGCGGGACAGACTACAATGAGCAGTTCTTC.

The chain has TRBV7-9 and TRBJ2-3, with D tentatively TRBD2 (5 bases). The germline V and J ends were trimmed by 2 bases and 0 bases, with 6 bases remaining between them. The CDR3 consists of 14 residues. CDR1 is SEHNR and CDR2 is FQNEAQ in the germline V gene (reference sequence). CDR3 sequence reads: CASSLSGSTDTQYF. CDR3 DNA sequence: TGTGCCAGCAGCTTAAGCGGTAGCACAGATACGCAGTATTTT.

This clone was seen a single time. CDR3 protein: CASSYLRGGYTF. In DNA, the CDR3 is TGTGCCAGCAGTTATCTCAGAGGTGGCTACACCTTC. The J gene is TRBJ1-2, the V gene TRBV6-5, with D hard to call. Trimming shortened V by 3 bases and J by 7 bases, and 9 bases separated the two germline ends. CDR3 size: 12 residues. From germline, CDR1 is MNHEY and CDR2 SVGAGI.

The rearrangement uses TRBV7-3 and TRBJ2-1, with 8 bases fitting TRBD2. V trimming: 1 base; J trimming: 5 bases; junction bases outside the gene matches: 13. The CDR3 is made up of 18 amino acids. The germline gives CDR1 SGHTA, CDR2 FQGTGA. The CDR3 sequence is CASSLSPPGGGRNNEQFF. CDR3 in DNA: TGTGCCAGCAGCTTAAGCCCTCCTGGGGGCGGGAGGAACAATGAGCAGTTCTTC.

The V and J genes are TRBV5-1 and TRBJ2-3; 7 bases align to TRBD1. Looked up from germline, CDR1 is SGHRS and CDR2 is YFSETQ. The trim removed 3 bases at V and 2 bases at J, leaving 9 bases unmatched. This CDR3 is built from 16 residues. CDR3 sequence reads: CASSSGTELLTDTQYF. DNA for the CDR3: TGCGCCAGCAGCTCCGGGACAGAACTTCTCACAGATACGCAGTATTTT.

The V and J genes are TRBV6-5 and TRBJ2-4; weak D call: TRBD1 (6 bases). The V end lost 5 bases, the J end lost 2 bases, and 10 bases lay between the germline ends. In germline, CDR1 is MNHEY, CDR2 SVGAGI. The CDR3 extends over 14 amino acids. The CDR3 protein is CASSRGQPKNIQYF. The DNA of the CDR3 is TGTGCCAGCAGTCGCGGACAGCCCAAAAACATTCAGTACTTC.

CDR3 in amino acids: CASSLVSWTGERGAYEQYF. The DNA of the CDR3 is TGTGCCAGCAGCTTAGTATCCTGGACAGGGGAAAGAGGCGCCTACGAGCAGTACTTC. This sequence joins TRBV7-2 and TRBJ2-7; 9 bases agree with TRBD1. This CDR3 has 19 amino acids. Germline CDR1 reads SGHTA; CDR2 reads FQGNSA. The J segment lost 2 bases and the V segment lost 1 base, leaving 15 bases of the junction unmatched. The full variable domain, completed using reference TRBV7-2 and TRBJ2-7, is GAGVSQSPSNKVTEKGKDVELRCDPISGHTALYWYRQSLGQGLEFLIYFQGNSAPDKSGLPSDRFSAERTGGSVSTLTIQRTQQEDSAVYLCASSLVSWTGERGAYEQYFGPGTRLTVT.

The chain recombines TRBV14 with TRBJ2-1; no definite D call. Germline V gives CDR1 SGHDN, CDR2 FVKESK. The CDR3 has 13 residues. With 0 bases removed from V and 4 bases from J, the gap between germline ends came to 4 bases. The CDR3 loop is CASSQDRYNEQFF. Written as DNA, the CDR3 is TGTGCCAGCAGCCAAGATCGATACAATGAGCAGTTCTTC.

The genes are TRBV7-2 and TRBJ2-7; no reliable D call. Trimming stripped 0 bases from V and 4 bases from J, with 7 bases between. The CDR3 loop spans 13 amino acids. Germline CDR1 reads SGHTA; CDR2 reads FQGNSA. CDR3 sequence reads: CASSLAFEYEQYF. CDR3 coding DNA: TGTGCCAGCAGCTTAGCGTTCGAGTACGAGCAGTACTTC.

The chain links TRBV29-1 to TRBJ1-2; D remains unclear. CDR3 length: 13 amino acids. V was trimmed by 6 bases and J by 4 bases, leaving 15 bases between them. Germline-derived CDR1 and CDR2 are SQVTM and ANQGSEA. The CDR3, as DNA: TGCAGCGTCAACCCTACAGCCAGCTATGGCTACACCTTC. Encoded protein: CSVNPTASYGYTF. The whole variable domain, filled in from reference TRBV29-1 and TRBJ1-2, reads SAVISQKPSRDICQRGTSLTIQCQVDSQVTMMFWYRQQPGQSLTLIATANQGSEATYESGFVIDKFPISRPNLTFSTLTVSNMSPEDSSIYLCSVNPTASYGYTFGSGTRLTVV.

The chain couples TRBV6-6 to TRBJ1-5, with 9 positions matching TRBD1. Looked up from germline, CDR1 is MNHNY and CDR2 is SVGAGI (reference sequence). There are 17 residues in the CDR3. With V trimmed by 5 bases and J by 1 base, 9 bases remained unmatched. CDR3 in amino acids: CASSLPGTGISNQPQHF. CDR3 DNA sequence: TGTGCCAGCAGTCTTCCCGGGACAGGGATCAGCAATCAGCCCCAGCATTTT.

CDR3 nucleotides: TGCGCCAGCGTTGTCGGGGCGGCAAGTTCGGCTGGAAACACCATATATTTT. Translation gives CASVVGAASSAGNTIYF. The rearrangement uses TRBV5-1 and TRBJ1-3; TRBD1 might be the D (5 bases). Germline CDR1 SGHRS, CDR2 YFSETQ. This CDR3 has 17 amino acids. The germline V and J ends were trimmed by 7 bases and 2 bases, with 22 bases remaining between them.

J is TRBJ1-1 and V is TRBV28, with 7 nucleotides matching TRBD1. The CDR3 is 14 residues long. Trimming cost V 2 bases and J 6 bases; bases outside gene matches: 6. Per germline, CDR1 MDHEN and CDR2 SYDVKM. The CDR3 protein is CASSLGDREAEAFF. CDR3 DNA: TGTGCCAGCAGTTTAGGAGACAGGGAAGCTGAAGCTTTCTTT.